This TCR beta chain was sequenced in a study of T cell repertoires in cytomegalovirus infection. Study-level background: Matching HLA type and CMV infection were both indicated by public TCR beta signatures. Findings of the study overall: Frequencies of public TCR beta families were cumulated, and this identified carriers of CMV plus the relevant HLA. Dominant in the ex vivo response were TCR beta clonotypes restricted by HLA-C and specific for CMV.

TCRdb reprocessed the reads via MiXCR and lists one record per CDR3 protein. This sample has 150,000 to 160,000 distinct CDR3 sequences, with roughly a quarter found just once. A note on this clonotype: Its antigen is not known.

The V gene lost 1 base and the J gene lost 5 bases, with 11 bases spanning the gap. The germline V gene has CDR1 SGHDN and CDR2 FVKESK. The CDR3 extends over 14 amino acids. V and J are TRBV14 and TRBJ1-2; D uncertain. The TCR sequence derives from a human donor in good health (CMV status not recorded). Some clones in this sample may be carry-over from other donors' samples. Specimen: PBMCs. DNA of the CDR3: TGTGCCAGCAGCCAAGGTCGGTGGCCTTATGGCTACACCTTC. It specifies CASSQGRWPYGYTF. The whole variable domain, filled in from reference TRBV14 and TRBJ1-2, reads EAGVTQFPSHSVIEKGQTVTLRCDPISGHDNLYWYRRVMGKEIKFLLHFVKESKQDESGMPNNRFLAERTGGTYSTLKVQPAELEDSGVYFCASSQGRWPYGYTFGSGTRLTVV.